Following are 8 T cell receptor beta chains from one sample sequenced in a study of radiotherapy plus CTLA-4 blockade in lung cancer. Clones were read by immunoSEQ multiplex PCR, and TCRdb kept only the in-frame ones, dropping some. The data hold 43,000 or so clones, with approximately 70% observed a single time. This material consisted of peripheral blood, taken from a patient treated with radiotherapy plus ipilimumab. Receptor source: a human donor with non-small cell lung cancer who had a complete response to radiotherapy plus ipilimumab.

This rearrangement joins TRBV5-8 to TRBJ2-2; D is perhaps TRBD2 (6 bases). Germline V gene lookup returns CDR1 SGHTS and CDR2 YDEGEE. V was clipped by 0 bases and J by 3 bases, with 15 bases between them. This CDR3 is 17 amino acids long. The CDR3 spells CASSLAKLTGDTGELFF. The CDR3 bases are TGTGCCAGCAGCTTGGCCAAGCTAACGGGGGACACCGGGGAGCTGTTTTTT.

The J gene is TRBJ1-1, the V gene TRBV5-4; D possibly corresponds to TRBD1 (5 bases). The CDR3 has 13 residues. V was cut by 2 bases and J by 7 bases, with 12 bases left in between. Per the germline V gene, CDR1 is SGHNT and CDR2 is YYREEE (reference sequence). The CDR3 protein is CASSLTGTREAFF. The CDR3 bases are TGTGCCAGCAGCTTAACAGGCACCCGTGAAGCTTTCTTT.

The chain uses TRBV18 and TRBJ1-6, with a tentative D call TRBD1 (6 bases). Germline assignment: CDR1 KGHSH and CDR2 LQKENI. The CDR3 covers 17 residues. Trimming took off 6 bases at V and 1 base at J, with 16 bases between the two ends. Here the CDR3 DNA reads TGTGCCAGCTCCCGATACAGGGTCGAGTCCTATAATTCACCCCTCCACTTT. Residues: CASSRYRVESYNSPLHF. The full variable domain, completed using reference TRBV18 and TRBJ1-6, is NAGVMQNPRHLVRRRGQEARLRCSPMKGHSHVYWYRQLPEEGLKFMVYLQKENIIDESGMPKERFSAEFPKEGPSILRIQQVVRGDSAAYFCASSRYRVESYNSPLHFGNGTRLTVT.

The chain links TRBV9 to TRBJ1-3; D unclear. The CDR3 has 18 amino acids. The germline CDR1 and CDR2 sequences are SGDLS and YYNGEE. V lost 4 bases and J 0 bases, leaving 20 bases between the germline ends. CDR3 nucleotides: TGTGCCAGCAGCTTCAGAGCCCCGGGTTCTAGCTCTGGAAACACCATATATTTT. The encoded protein is CASSFRAPGSSSGNTIYF.

This clone was counted a single time. This chain joins TRBV9 and TRBJ2-3; TRBD2 matches 7 bases. The CDR3 totals 16 residues. The V gene's germline CDR1 is SGDLS and CDR2 YYNGEE. V dropped 4 bases and J dropped 4; count of bases not matched to a gene: 12. The CDR3 DNA sequence: TGTGCCAGCAGCCCCTGGCCGGCGGGAGAGGCAGATACGCAGTATTTT. It translates to CASSPWPAGEADTQYF.

This chain joins TRBV7-2 and TRBJ2-5; tentatively, D is TRBD1 (5 bases). The V end was cut by 1 base, the J end by 5 bases, with 23 bases between. There are 18 residues in the CDR3. Germline V gene data show CDR1 as SGHTA and CDR2 as FQGNSA. The DNA for the CDR3 is TGTGCCAGCAGCTTAGGTTTAGGTGGCGGCAGGGCAGGGGAGACCCAGTACTTC. Amino acid sequence: CASSLGLGGGRAGETQYF.

V usage is TRBV12-5 and J usage is TRBJ2-2; TRBD2 matches 10 bases. With 3 bases clipped from V and 2 bases from J, the junction kept 3 bases outside the gene matches. Germline V CDR1 and CDR2: LGHNT, FRNRAP. This CDR3 has 16 amino acids. CDR3 sequence reads: CASGFLAGANTGELFF. Here the CDR3 DNA reads TGTGCTAGTGGTTTTCTAGCGGGAGCTAACACCGGGGAGCTGTTTTTT.

The chain is built from TRBV7-2 and TRBJ1-5; 7 bases map to TRBD1. The CDR3 is 16 residues long. Losses at the gene ends were 5 bases for V and 6 bases for J; bases not matched to a gene: 13. CDR1 is SGHTA and CDR2 is FQGNSA in the germline V gene. The CDR3 bases are TGTGCCAGCAGCCTCGCTGCGACAGGGAGTATTCAGCCCCAGCATTTT. It codes for CASSLAATGSIQPQHF.